The 2 T cell receptor beta chains in this list originate from one sample, sequenced in a study of blood T cell repertoires in COVID-19. Measured with immunoSEQ multiplex PCR; TCRdb has only the in-frame clones, and not every one. This table holds roughly 200,000 clones, approximately 85% found once. The specimen was PBMCs or T cells enriched from blood (not recorded which). These receptors were collected from a man in his forties who had recovered from COVID-19.

The V call is TRBV12-5, the J call TRBJ1-4; D perhaps matches TRBD1 (5 bases). The length of the CDR3 is 15 residues. The V and J ends lost 6 bases and 7 bases respectively, with 18 bases between them. CDR1 and CDR2 from the germline V gene are LGHNT and FRNRAP. CDR3 region: CASGHARGETEKLFF. The CDR3 DNA sequence: TGTGCTAGTGGGCACGCCCGGGGGGAAACTGAAAAACTGTTTTTT.

The V and J genes are TRBV24-1 and TRBJ2-1, with 10 positions matching TRBD1. After removal of 7 bases from V and 4 bases from J, the junction contained 6 bases not matched to a gene. Germline lookup yields CDR1 KGHDR and CDR2 SFDVKD. CDR3 length: 15 residues. The CDR3 bases are TGTGCCACCAGCCCGCCGGGACAGGGGTACAATGAGCAGTTCTTC. It translates to CATSPPGQGYNEQFF.